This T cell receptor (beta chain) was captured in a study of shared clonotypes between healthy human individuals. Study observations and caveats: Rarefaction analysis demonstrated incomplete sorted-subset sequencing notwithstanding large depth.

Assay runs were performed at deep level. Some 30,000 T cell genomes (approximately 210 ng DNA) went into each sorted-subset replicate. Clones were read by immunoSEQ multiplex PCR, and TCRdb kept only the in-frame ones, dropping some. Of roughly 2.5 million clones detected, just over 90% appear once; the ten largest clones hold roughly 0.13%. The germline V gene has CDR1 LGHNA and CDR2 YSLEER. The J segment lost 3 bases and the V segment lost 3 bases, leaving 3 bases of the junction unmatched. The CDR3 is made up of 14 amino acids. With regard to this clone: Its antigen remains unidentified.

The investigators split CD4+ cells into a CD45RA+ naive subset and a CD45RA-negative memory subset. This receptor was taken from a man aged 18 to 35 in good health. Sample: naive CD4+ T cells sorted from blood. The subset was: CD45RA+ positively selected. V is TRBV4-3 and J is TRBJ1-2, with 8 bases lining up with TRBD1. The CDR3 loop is CASSQGQVHYGYTF. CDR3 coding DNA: TGCGCCAGCAGCCAGGGACAGGTCCACTATGGCTACACCTTC.